This T cell receptor (beta chain) was captured in a study of T cells in Graves' hyperthyroidism and ophthalmopathy. Amplified regions were TCR beta CDR3 sequences from RNA transcripts. HTBI primers were employed in a first-round RT-PCR of the TCR CDR3. TCRdb re-called the multiplex PCR reads with MiXCR, one entry per CDR3 protein. The sample holds hundreds of thousands of distinct CDR3 sequences; over 35% are singletons and the top ten take approximately 8.7%. No progression to ophthalmopathy during 18 months of follow-up defined stable disease. Diagnostic decisions used clinical symptoms, serum thyroxine and TRAb, thyroid ultrasound and orbital computed tomography. The germline gives CDR1 DFQATT, CDR2 SNEGSKA (reference sequence). This CDR3 spans 14 amino acids. V lost 6 bases and J 13 bases, leaving 22 bases between the germline ends. General observations from the study: Clonotypes that were expanded in thyroid above 0.001 mostly appeared in blood too.

On this clonotype itself: Its antigen is not identified.

The rearrangement joins TRBV20-1 to TRBJ1-6; D uncertain. The receptor was derived from a man between 18 and 35 years old with Graves' hyperthyroidism. Input material: blood. CDR3 nucleotides: TGCAGTGCGCCCTCGGGGATGGAGATTGGTCCCCTCCACTTT. Its protein product is CSAPSGMEIGPLHF.